The rows below give T cell receptor beta chains drawn from one sample of a study of blood T cell repertoires in COVID-19. Sequenced by immunoSEQ multiplex PCR; TCRdb stores in-frame clones only, minus some. Of 200,000 to 250,000 clones detected, 80% appear once; the ten largest clones hold 5.5% to 8.5%. The sequenced material came from peripheral blood. The receptors originated from an older woman with acute or convalescent COVID-19. The CDR3 runs from the conserved cysteine through the conserved F or W. The D gene is left open where the match is weak. Rows may omit the clone size; those that give it use once, few, many or a size class.

.,TRBV3-1/TRBV3-2,.,TRBJ2-1,CASSQKLSGEQFF,TGTGCCAGCAGCCAAAAATTAAGCGGGGAGCAGTTCTTC
TRBD2,TRBV5-8,.,TRBJ2-7,CASSLAGTSASYEQYF,TGTGCCAGCAGCTTGGCTGGGACTAGCGCCTCCTACGAGCAGTACTTC
TRBD2,TRBV10-2,.,TRBJ2-1,CASSSSGLRNEQFF,TGCGCCAGCAGCTCTAGCGGATTAAGGAATGAGCAGTTCTTC
TRBD1,TRBV13,.,TRBJ2-2,CASSLEGGTTGELFF,TGTGCCAGCAGCTTAGAAGGGGGCACCACCGGGGAGCTGTTTTTT
.,TRBV6-5,.,TRBJ2-1,CATHGDRKNEQFF,TGTGCGACCCATGGAGACAGAAAGAATGAGCAGTTCTTC
TRBD1,TRBV30,.,TRBJ2-1,CAWSRLRGTGGNEQFF,TGTGCCTGGAGTCGCCTACGAGGGACAGGGGGCAATGAGCAGTTCTTC
.,TRBV12-3/TRBV12-4,.,TRBJ2-2,CASSPSGELFF,TGTGCCAGCAGCCCCAGCGGGGAGCTGTTTTTT
TRBD2,TRBV30,.,TRBJ2-5,CAWSKTSGGETQYF,TGTGCCTGGAGTAAGACTAGCGGGGGTGAGACCCAGTACTTC
TRBD1,TRBV5-4,.,TRBJ1-4,CASSSGTGQEKLFF,TGTGCCAGCAGCTCAGGGACAGGGCAAGAAAAACTGTTTTTT
TRBD2,TRBV25-1,.,TRBJ2-3,CASSPGGRGTDTQYF,TGTGCCAGCAGCCCGGGGGGAAGGGGCACAGATACGCAGTATTTT
.,TRBV13,.,TRBJ1-2,CASSCCRGFYGYTF,TGTGCCAGCAGCTGCTGCCGGGGGTTTTATGGCTACACCTTC
TRBD1,TRBV4-3,.,TRBJ1-2,CASSQERGLGGYTF,TGCGCCAGCAGCCAAGAAAGGGGGCTTGGTGGCTACACCTTC
.,TRBV5-1,.,TRBJ1-5,CASSLGGRGNQPQHF,TGCGCCAGCAGCTTGGGGGGAAGGGGGAATCAGCCCCAGCATTTT
TRBD1,TRBV15,.,TRBJ1-1,CATSVDRGTEAFF,TGTGCCACCAGCGTCGACAGGGGCACTGAAGCTTTCTTT
TRBD1,TRBV6-4,once,TRBJ2-1,CASSETGGGYIEQFF,TGTGCCAGCAGTGAGACAGGGGGCGGTTATATTGAGCAGTTCTTC
.,TRBV28,.,TRBJ2-2,CASREGAGTGELFF,TGTGCCAGCAGGGAGGGGGCAGGGACCGGGGAGCTGTTTTTT
.,TRBV10-2,.,TRBJ2-1,CASSSTSGDNEQFF,TGCGCCAGCAGTTCGACTAGTGGGGACAATGAGCAGTTCTTC
TRBD1,TRBV7-2,.,TRBJ1-6,CASSEQGPPNSPLHF,TGTGCCAGCAGTGAACAGGGGCCCCCTAATTCACCCCTCCACTTT
.,TRBV5-5,few,TRBJ1-4,CASTNGGARATNEKLFF,TGTGCCAGCACCAACGGGGGGGCCAGAGCAACTAATGAAAAACTGTTTTTT
.,TRBV15,.,TRBJ2-3,CATSTPQSDTQYF,TGTGCCACCAGCACTCCCCAGTCCGATACGCAGTATTTT
.,TRBV11-2,once,TRBJ2-2,CASSPGVNSGNTGELFF,TGTGCCAGCAGCCCGGGGGTCAATAGCGGGAACACCGGGGAGCTGTTTTTT
.,TRBV29-1,.,TRBJ1-4,CSVEGLGRKLFF,TGCAGCGTTGAGGGGCTCGGGCGAAAACTGTTTTTT
.,TRBV12-2,.,TRBJ2-5,CASRLPPTSPYQETQYF,TGTGCAAGTCGCTTACCTCCGACTAGTCCGTACCAAGAGACCCAGTACTTC
TRBD2,TRBV5-1,.,TRBJ2-2,CASSGAGGPRGTGELFF,TGCGCCAGCAGCGGAGCGGGGGGCCCTAGGGGCACCGGGGAGCTGTTTTTT
TRBD2,TRBV2,.,TRBJ2-1,CASSPGLASLPAEQFF,TGTGCCAGCAGCCCCGGACTAGCGTCCCTTCCGGCTGAGCAGTTCTTC
.,TRBV7-3,.,TRBJ2-5,CASSPTGAYQETQYF,TGTGCCAGCAGTCCAACTGGAGCGTACCAAGAGACCCAGTACTTC
TRBD2,TRBV29-1,.,TRBJ2-7,CSVAMPGGEQYF,TGCAGCGTTGCGATGCCCGGGGGGGAGCAGTACTTC
TRBD1,TRBV12-3/TRBV12-4,.,TRBJ2-1,CASRTGDGNEQFF,TGTGCCAGCAGGACAGGGGATGGGAATGAGCAGTTCTTC
.,TRBV7-3,.,TRBJ2-2,CASSLGSNTGELFF,TGTGCCAGCAGCTTAGGCTCGAACACCGGGGAGCTGTTTTTT
TRBD1,TRBV5-1,.,TRBJ2-1,CASSSDGGTGGFYNEQFF,TGCGCCAGCAGCTCCGATGGTGGAACAGGGGGCTTCTACAATGAGCAGTTCTTC
.,TRBV18,.,TRBJ1-1,CASSPGLATEAFF,TGTGCCAGCTCACCAGGGCTGGCCACTGAAGCTTTCTTT
.,TRBV18,.,TRBJ1-6,CASSPSSSSYNSPLHF,TGTGCCAGCTCACCTAGCTCGAGCTCCTATAATTCACCCCTCCACTTT
.,TRBV5-6,.,TRBJ2-2,CASSRRSGVGNTGELFF,TGTGCCAGCAGCCGTAGATCAGGGGTTGGAAACACCGGGGAGCTGTTTTTT
TRBD2,TRBV6-1,.,TRBJ2-7,CASSEGGLAPYEQYF,TGTGCCAGCAGTGAAGGAGGACTAGCCCCCTACGAGCAGTACTTC
.,TRBV7-2,.,TRBJ2-7,CASSVELTTLTYEQYF,TGTGCCAGCAGCGTAGAATTAACAACCTTAACCTACGAGCAGTACTTC
.,TRBV14,.,TRBJ2-1,CASSQARLVNYNEQFF,TGTGCCAGCAGCCAAGCTAGACTAGTAAATTACAATGAGCAGTTCTTC
TRBD2,TRBV19,.,TRBJ2-3,CASSTRLAWGLVTDTQYF,TGTGCCAGTAGTACTCGACTAGCTTGGGGCCTTGTCACAGATACGCAGTATTTT
.,TRBV7-9,.,TRBJ2-6,CASSPGVYGAGANVLTF,TGTGCCAGCAGTCCCGGAGTCTATGGGGCCGGGGCCAACGTCCTGACTTTC
.,TRBV7-2,few,TRBJ2-1,CASSSGVVNEQFF,TGTGCCAGCAGCTCCGGGGTAGTCAATGAGCAGTTCTTC
TRBD2,TRBV18,.,TRBJ2-1,CASSQLAGGDLANEQFF,TGTGCCAGCTCACAACTAGCGGGGGGCGACCTAGCCAATGAGCAGTTCTTC
TRBD1,TRBV4-3,few,TRBJ1-2,CASSQDRTGYGYTF,TGCGCCAGCAGCCAAGATAGGACAGGGTATGGCTACACCTTC
TRBD1,TRBV29-1,.,TRBJ2-7,CSVGTGDHEQYF,TGCAGCGTCGGGACAGGGGACCACGAGCAGTACTTC
TRBD2,TRBV7-2,.,TRBJ2-3,CASSLLSGVGDTQYF,TGTGCCAGCAGCTTACTTAGCGGGGTTGGAGATACGCAGTATTTT
.,TRBV21-1,few,TRBJ2-2,CATPTLDREPRKTGELFF,TGTGCCACCCCGACGTTGGACAGGGAACCCCGAAAGACCGGGGAGCTGTTTTTT
TRBD1,TRBV23-1,once,TRBJ1-4,CASSHPEDGTGETNEKLFF,TGCGCCAGCAGTCATCCCGAGGACGGGACAGGCGAGACTAATGAAAAACTGTTTTTT
.,TRBV18,once,TRBJ2-4,CASSPPSKNIQYF,TGTGCCAGCTCACCACCCTCCAAAAACATTCAGTACTTC
.,TRBV5-1,.,TRBJ1-1,CASSLATGFTEAFF,TGCGCCAGCAGCTTGGCCACAGGGTTCACTGAAGCTTTCTTT
TRBD1,TRBV5-1,.,TRBJ2-5,CASSLDGTGTQETQYF,TGCGCCAGCAGCTTGGACGGGACAGGGACCCAAGAGACCCAGTACTTC
TRBD2,TRBV7-9,.,TRBJ2-4,CASSLSGGAGNIQYF,TGTGCCAGCAGCCTTAGCGGGGGGGCCGGGAACATTCAGTACTTC
.,TRBV25-1,few,TRBJ1-2,CASSSIIGTPYGYTF,TGTGCCAGCAGCTCGATAATCGGGACACCGTATGGCTACACCTTC
.,TRBV18,.,TRBJ2-4,CASSPPSENIQYF,TGTGCCAGCTCACCACCATCCGAAAACATTCAGTACTTC
TRBD1,TRBV7-6,.,TRBJ2-3,CASSKTGGGTDTQYF,TGTGCCAGCAGCAAGACAGGGGGCGGCACAGATACGCAGTATTTT
TRBD1,TRBV29-1,.,TRBJ2-7,CSVEDRPREQYF,TGCAGCGTTGAGGACAGGCCCCGGGAGCAGTACTTC